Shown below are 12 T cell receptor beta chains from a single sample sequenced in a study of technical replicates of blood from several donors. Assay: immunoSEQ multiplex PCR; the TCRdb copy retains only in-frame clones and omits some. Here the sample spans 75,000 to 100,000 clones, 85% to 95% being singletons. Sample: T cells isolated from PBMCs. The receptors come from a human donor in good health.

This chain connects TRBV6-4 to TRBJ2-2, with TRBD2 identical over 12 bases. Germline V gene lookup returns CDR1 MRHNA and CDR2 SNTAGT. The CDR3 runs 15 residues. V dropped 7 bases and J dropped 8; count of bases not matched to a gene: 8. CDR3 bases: TGTGCCAGCACCACGACTAGCGGGAGTTCAGGGGAGCTGTTTTTT. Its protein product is CASTTTSGSSGELFF.

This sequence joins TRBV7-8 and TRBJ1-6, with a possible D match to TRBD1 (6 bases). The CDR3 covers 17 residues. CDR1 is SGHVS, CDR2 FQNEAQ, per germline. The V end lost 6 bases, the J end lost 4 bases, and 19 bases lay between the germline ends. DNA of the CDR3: TGTGCCAGCAGGGCAGGGGTTCAGGGAATATATAATTCACCCCTCCACTTT. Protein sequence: CASRAGVQGIYNSPLHF. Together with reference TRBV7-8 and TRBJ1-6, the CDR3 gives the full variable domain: GAGVSQSPRYKVAKRGQDVALRCDPISGHVSLFWYQQALGQGPEFLTYFQNEAQLDKSGLPSDRFFAERPEGSVSTLKIQRTQQEDSAVYLCASRAGVQGIYNSPLHFGNGTRLTVT.

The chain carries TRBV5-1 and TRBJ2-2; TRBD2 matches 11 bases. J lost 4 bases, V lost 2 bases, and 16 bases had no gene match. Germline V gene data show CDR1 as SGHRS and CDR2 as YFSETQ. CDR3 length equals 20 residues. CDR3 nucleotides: TGCGCCAGCAGCTTATTTACTAGCGGGGGCCCTCTTAAAGGCACCGGGGAGCTGTTTTTT. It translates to CASSLFTSGGPLKGTGELFF.

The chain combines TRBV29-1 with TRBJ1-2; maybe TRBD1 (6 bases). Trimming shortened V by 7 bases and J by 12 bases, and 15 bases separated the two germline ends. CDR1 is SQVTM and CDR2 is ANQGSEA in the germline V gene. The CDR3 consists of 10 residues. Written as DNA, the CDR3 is TGCAGCGATGACAGGCCGCAGGACACCTTC. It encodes CSDDRPQDTF. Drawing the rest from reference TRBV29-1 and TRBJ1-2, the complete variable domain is SAVISQKPSRDICQRGTSLTIQCQVDSQVTMMFWYRQQPGQSLTLIATANQGSEATYESGFVIDKFPISRPNLTFSTLTVSNMSPEDSSIYLCSDDRPQDTFGSGTRLTVV.

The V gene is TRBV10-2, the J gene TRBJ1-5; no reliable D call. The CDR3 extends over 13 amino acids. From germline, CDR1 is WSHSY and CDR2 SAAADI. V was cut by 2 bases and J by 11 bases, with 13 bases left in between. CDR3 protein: CASSEDPVETQHF. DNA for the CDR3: TGCGCCAGCAGTGAGGACCCGGTGGAGACCCAGCATTTT.

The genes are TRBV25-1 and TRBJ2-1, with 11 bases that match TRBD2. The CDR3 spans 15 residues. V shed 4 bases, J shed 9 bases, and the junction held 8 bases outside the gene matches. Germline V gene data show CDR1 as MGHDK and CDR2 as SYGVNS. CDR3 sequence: CASSVRLAGRREQFF. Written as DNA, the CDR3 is TGTGCCAGCAGTGTGAGACTAGCGGGAAGGCGTGAGCAGTTCTTC.

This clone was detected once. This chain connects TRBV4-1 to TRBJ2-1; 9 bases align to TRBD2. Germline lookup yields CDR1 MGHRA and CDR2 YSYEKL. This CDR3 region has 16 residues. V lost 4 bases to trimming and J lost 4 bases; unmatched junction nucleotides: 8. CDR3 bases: TGCGCCAGCAGCCCGAATGTGGCGGGAGGGTACAATGAGCAGTTCTTC. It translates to CASSPNVAGGYNEQFF.

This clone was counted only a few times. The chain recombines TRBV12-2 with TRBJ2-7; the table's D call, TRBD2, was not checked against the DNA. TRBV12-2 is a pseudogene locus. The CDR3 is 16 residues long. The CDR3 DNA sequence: TGTGCAAGTCGCTTAGCGAGTTACGGGGGGACCTACGAGCAGTACTTC. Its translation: CASRLASYGGTYEQYF.

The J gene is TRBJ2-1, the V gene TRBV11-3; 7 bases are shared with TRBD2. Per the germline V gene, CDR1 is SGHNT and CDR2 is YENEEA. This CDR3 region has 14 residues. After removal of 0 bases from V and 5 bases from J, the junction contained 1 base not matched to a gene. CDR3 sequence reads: CASSLDGGDNEQFF. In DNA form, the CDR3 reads TGTGCCAGCAGCTTAGATGGGGGGGACAATGAGCAGTTCTTC. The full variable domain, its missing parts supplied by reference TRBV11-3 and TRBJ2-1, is EAGVVQSPRYKIIEKKQPVAFWCNPISGHNTLYWYLQNLGQGPELLIRYENEEAVDDSQLPKDRFSAERLKGVDSTLKIQPAELGDSAVYLCASSLDGGDNEQFFGPGTRLTVL.

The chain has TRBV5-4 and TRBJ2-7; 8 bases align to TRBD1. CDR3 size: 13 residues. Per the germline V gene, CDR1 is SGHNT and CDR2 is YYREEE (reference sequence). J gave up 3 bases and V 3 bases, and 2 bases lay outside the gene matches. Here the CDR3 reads CASSSGQDYEQYF. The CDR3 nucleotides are TGTGCCAGCAGCTCGGGACAGGACTACGAGCAGTACTTC.

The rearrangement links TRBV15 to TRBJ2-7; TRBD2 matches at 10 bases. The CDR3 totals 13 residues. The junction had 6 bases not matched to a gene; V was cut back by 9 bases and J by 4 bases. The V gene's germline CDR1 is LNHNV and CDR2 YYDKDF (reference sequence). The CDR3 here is CATTGLASYEQYF. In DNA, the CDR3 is TGTGCCACAACGGGACTAGCGAGTTACGAGCAGTACTTC. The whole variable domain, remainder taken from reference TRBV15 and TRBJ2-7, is DAMVIQNPRYQVTQFGKPVTLSCSQTLNHNVMYWYQQKSSQAPKLLFHYYDKDFNNEADTPDNFQSRRPNTSFCFLDIRSPGLGDTAMYLCATTGLASYEQYFGPGTRLTVT.

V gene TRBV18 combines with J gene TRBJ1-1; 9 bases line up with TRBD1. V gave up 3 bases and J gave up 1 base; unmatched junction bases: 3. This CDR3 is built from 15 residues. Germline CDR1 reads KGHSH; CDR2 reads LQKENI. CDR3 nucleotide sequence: TGTGCCAGCTCACCCCCGGGACAGGGGAACACTGAAGCTTTCTTT. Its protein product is CASSPPGQGNTEAFF.